This TCR beta chain was recovered during a study of cytomegalovirus exposure and HLA in healthy donors. This CDR3 has 16 amino acids. The V gene lost 1 base and the J gene lost 6 bases, with 19 bases spanning the gap. Germline V lookup: CDR1 SGHDT, CDR2 YYEEEE. Study outcomes and limitations: Judged likely to be a sequencing artifact was a cluster of highly shared sequence variants. The authors enumerated over 150 TCR beta chains as linked to cytomegalovirus. While the bulk of TCR sequences proved rare, some public TCRs turned up in many donors.

As regards this clone: No antigen is known for it.

The PCR made use of 60 Vbeta and 13 Jbeta primers. Data came from immunoSEQ multiplex PCR; TCRdb stores just in-frame clones and leaves some out. The sample contains about 110,000 clones, around 73% of which appear only once. The sequencing sample was made of PBMCs. This chain joins TRBV5-6 and TRBJ1-2; D call uncertain. This receptor was obtained from a man aged 25 to 45 in good health and CMV-seronegative. CDR3 residues: CASSLQAAYITHGYTF. The CDR3 DNA reads TGTGCCAGCAGCTTGCAGGCCGCTTATATCACTCATGGCTACACCTTC.